The rows below give T cell receptor beta chains drawn from one sample of a study of PD-1 blockade in mismatch repair-deficient tumors. The protocol was immunoSEQ multiplex PCR, while the TCRdb copy is restricted to in-frame clones and leaves out a portion. Seen here are around 48,000 clones, around four fifths observed once, and the top ten hold over 3%. The sequenced sample was peripheral blood, obtained 4 weeks after starting pembrolizumab. These receptors originate from an adult with mismatch repair-deficient cancer. Each CDR3 is given with its conserved first and last residue. D genes are given only for firm matches. Only some rows state a clone size, as once, few, many or a class for expanded clones.

abundance: few; v_gene: TRBV10-1; j_gene: TRBJ2-2; d_gene: .; CDR3nt: TGCGCCAGCAGTGACTCTTACACCGGGGAGCTGTTTTTT; CDR3aa: CASSDSYTGELFF
abundance: .; v_gene: TRBV2; j_gene: TRBJ2-1; d_gene: .; CDR3nt: TGTGCCAGCAAAGACGGGAGGCAGTTCTTC; CDR3aa: CASKDGRQFF
abundance: .; v_gene: TRBV9; j_gene: TRBJ1-2; d_gene: .; CDR3nt: TGTGCCAGCAGCGAATTCCCCTCAGCTAACTATGGCTACACCTTC; CDR3aa: CASSEFPSANYGYTF
abundance: once; v_gene: TRBV27; j_gene: TRBJ1-2; d_gene: TRBD1; CDR3nt: TGTGCCAGCAGTTTCTCGTTTGGGACAGGGGGGGGCTACACCTTC; CDR3aa: CASSFSFGTGGGYTF
abundance: .; v_gene: TRBV18; j_gene: TRBJ1-1; d_gene: TRBD1; CDR3nt: TGTGCCAGCTCGACTCGGACAGGGGAAGTCACTGAAGCTTTCTTT; CDR3aa: CASSTRTGEVTEAFF
abundance: .; v_gene: TRBV5-1; j_gene: TRBJ2-7; d_gene: TRBD2; CDR3nt: TGCGCCAGCAGCCCAGGACTAGCGGGAGGGCCGGTAATCCACGAGCAGTACTTC; CDR3aa: CASSPGLAGGPVIHEQYF
abundance: .; v_gene: TRBV6-5; j_gene: TRBJ2-7; d_gene: TRBD1; CDR3nt: TGTGCCAGCGGATATAAACAGGGGCGACCCTACGAGCAGTACTTC; CDR3aa: CASGYKQGRPYEQYF
abundance: .; v_gene: TRBV9; j_gene: TRBJ2-1; d_gene: TRBD1; CDR3nt: TGTGCCAGCAGCCTGTCCGGGACAGGGGTGTATGAGCAGTTCTTC; CDR3aa: CASSLSGTGVYEQFF
abundance: .; v_gene: TRBV19; j_gene: TRBJ2-4; d_gene: .; CDR3nt: TGTGCCAGTAGTATAGGTGGAGGGGATTTGTCCAAAAACATTCAGTACTTC; CDR3aa: CASSIGGGDLSKNIQYF
abundance: .; v_gene: TRBV6-5; j_gene: TRBJ2-2; d_gene: TRBD1; CDR3nt: TGTGCCAGCAGTTGGGGAATCGAGGGGGCGTTGGGGGAGCTGTTTTTT; CDR3aa: CASSWGIEGALGELFF